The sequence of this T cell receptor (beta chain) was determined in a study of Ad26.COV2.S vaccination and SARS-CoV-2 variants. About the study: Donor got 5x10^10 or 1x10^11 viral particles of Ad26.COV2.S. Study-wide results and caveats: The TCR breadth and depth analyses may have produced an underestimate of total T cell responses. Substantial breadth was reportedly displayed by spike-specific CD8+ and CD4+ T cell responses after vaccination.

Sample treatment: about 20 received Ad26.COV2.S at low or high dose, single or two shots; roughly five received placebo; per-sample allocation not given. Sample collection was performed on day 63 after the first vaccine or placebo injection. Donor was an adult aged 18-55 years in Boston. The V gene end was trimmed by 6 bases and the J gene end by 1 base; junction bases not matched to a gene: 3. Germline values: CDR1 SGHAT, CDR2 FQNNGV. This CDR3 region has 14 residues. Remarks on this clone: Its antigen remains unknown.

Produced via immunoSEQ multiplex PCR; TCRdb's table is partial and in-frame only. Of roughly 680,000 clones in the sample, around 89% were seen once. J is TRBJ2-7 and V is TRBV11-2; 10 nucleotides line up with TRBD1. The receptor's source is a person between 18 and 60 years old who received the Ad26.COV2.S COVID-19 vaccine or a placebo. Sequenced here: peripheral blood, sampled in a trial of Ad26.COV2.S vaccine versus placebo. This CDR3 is CASSEDRGSYEQYF. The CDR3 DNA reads TGTGCCAGCAGTGAGGACAGGGGGTCCTACGAGCAGTACTTC.